Presented here are 14 T cell receptor beta chains from one specimen sequenced in a study of beta chain features in type 1 diabetes (dated by TCRdb to about 2018). The receptor library was made with the immunoSEQ multiplex PCR assay. The entire isolated RNA was reverse transcribed using the High Capacity cDNA Reverse Transcription Kit, and thus expressed TCRB transcripts were sequenced. Drawn from immuneACCESS, this table holds only the in-frame rearrangements with V and J called that TCRdb kept. Clones are partly lost; checked studies trace under half to an unresolved V gene and leave the rest unexplained. The sample contains about 140,000 clones, less than 10% of them found a single time. 0.5% to 0.65% of the sample is in the top ten clones. Sample: central memory CD4+ T cells from blood. Every receptor here comes from a woman in her thirties or forties in good health.

The genes are TRBV7-9 and TRBJ2-1, with 7 bases fitting TRBD2. Germline assignment: CDR1 SEHNR and CDR2 FQNEAQ (reference sequence). The CDR3 is made up of 15 amino acids. The J segment lost 7 bases and the V segment lost 5 bases, leaving 11 bases of the junction unmatched. The CDR3 DNA sequence: TGTGCCAGCAGCCCCCTGGCGGGGGTTAAAAATGAGCAGTTCTTC. Protein sequence: CASSPLAGVKNEQFF.

The chain uses TRBV9 and TRBJ1-3, with a tentative D call TRBD1 (5 bases). CDR1 and CDR2 from the germline V gene are SGDLS and YYNGEE. The CDR3 covers 16 residues. The V gene lost 0 bases and the J gene lost 0 bases, with 10 bases spanning the gap. The CDR3 bases are TGTGCCAGCAGCGTAGGACAGATCAACTCTGGAAACACCATATATTTT. Its translation: CASSVGQINSGNTIYF.

The V gene is TRBV2, the J gene TRBJ1-2; possibly TRBD1 for D (5 bases). The CDR3 extends over 14 amino acids. In germline, CDR1 is SNHLY, CDR2 FYNNEI. V lost 0 bases to trimming and J lost 3 bases, with 8 bases between them. DNA of the CDR3: TGTGCCAGCAGTGAAGCCCAGGGCTACTATGGCTACACCTTC. Translation: CASSEAQGYYGYTF.

This chain joins TRBV5-1 and TRBJ2-1; perhaps TRBD1 as D (6 bases). Germline V gene lookup returns CDR1 SGHRS and CDR2 YFSETQ. Trimming left V 1 base short and J 8 bases short, with 16 bases between. CDR3 length equals 15 residues. The CDR3 region is CASSLPRQVSDEQFF. As DNA, the CDR3 is TGCGCCAGCAGCTTGCCCCGACAGGTGTCTGATGAGCAGTTCTTC.

In this sample, this clone turned up a few times. This chain joins TRBV7-2 and TRBJ1-5, with a tentative D call TRBD1 (5 bases). Trimming pared 4 bases from V and 7 bases from J, leaving 14 bases between. CDR1 is SGHTA and CDR2 is FQGNSA in the germline V gene. The length of the CDR3 is 14 residues. CDR3 protein: CASSSRQGRQPQHF. The CDR3 DNA sequence: TGTGCCAGCAGCTCGAGGCAGGGCCGGCAGCCCCAGCATTTT.

There are a few counts of this clone. The V gene is TRBV4-2, the J gene TRBJ2-3; TRBD2 agrees at 8 bases. The CDR3 runs to 18 residues. Germline-derived CDR1 and CDR2 are LGHNA and YNFKEQ. The junction had 15 bases not matched to a gene; V was cut back by 4 bases and J by 3 bases. CDR3 sequence (DNA): TGTGCCAGCAGCCCCCGAGCCCAGCGGGGGTTTCCAACAGATACGCAGTATTTT. Translation: CASSPRAQRGFPTDTQYF.

This clone was seen a handful of times. CDR3 coding DNA: TGTGCCAGCAGCCCTAGAGGGGGTAGCGCGGGGGAGCTGTTTTTT. Amino acids: CASSPRGGSAGELFF. The V and J genes are TRBV7-2 and TRBJ2-2, with D tentatively TRBD1 (6 bases). The V end lost 5 bases, the J end lost 8 bases, and 18 bases lay between the germline ends. Germline loops: CDR1 SGHTA, CDR2 FQGNSA. This CDR3 is 15 amino acids long. The whole variable domain, remainder taken from reference TRBV7-2 and TRBJ2-2, is GAGVSQSPSNKVTEKGKDVELRCDPISGHTALYWYRQSLGQGLEFLIYFQGNSAPDKSGLPSDRFSAERTGGSVSTLTIQRTQQEDSAVYLCASSPRGGSAGELFFGEGSRLTVL.

This clone came up a few times. V gene TRBV7-2 combines with J gene TRBJ2-3; 9 bases line up with TRBD2. The CDR3 sequence is 19 residues long. Germline values: CDR1 SGHTA, CDR2 FQGNSA. V lost 3 bases and J lost 0; bases outside the gene matches: 13. The CDR3 DNA sequence: TGTGCCAGCAGCTTCAGTCTAGCGGGGACCTTTCCTAGCACAGATACGCAGTATTTT. Translating it yields CASSFSLAGTFPSTDTQYF.

This clone was picked up a small number of times. At one end, the junction sequence differs from germline, possibly due to a read error. The V gene is TRBV6-1, the J gene TRBJ2-6; TRBD2 matches 7 bases. Per germline, CDR1 MNHNS and CDR2 SASEGT. The CDR3 has 15 amino acids. The CDR3 loop is CASSEGRVGANVLTF. The CDR3 DNA reads TGTGCCAGCAGCGAAGGGAGGGTTGGGGCCAACGTCCTGACTTTC.

This clone was seen a handful of times. The chain joins TRBV19 to TRBJ1-2; weak D call: TRBD1 (6 bases). CDR3 length: 13 residues. CDR1 and CDR2 from the germline V gene are LNHDA and SQIVND (reference sequence). With 6 bases removed from V and 10 bases from J, the gap between germline ends came to 18 bases. The CDR3 sequence: CASSSESGQTYTF. The CDR3 DNA reads TGTGCCAGTAGCTCCGAAAGCGGACAGACCTACACCTTC.

This clone was seen many times. The rearrangement uses TRBV5-1 and TRBJ2-3, with 8 bases identical to TRBD1. The CDR3 runs to 14 residues. J gave up 3 bases and V 1 base, and 1 base lay outside the gene matches. The germline CDR1 and CDR2 sequences are SGHRS and YFSETQ. CDR3 sequence: CASSLRDRTDTQYF. The CDR3 DNA reads as TGCGCCAGCAGCTTGCGGGACAGGACAGATACGCAGTATTTT.

This clone was picked up a small number of times. The chain has TRBV2 and TRBJ1-6, with a tentative D call TRBD1 (6 bases). Germline-derived CDR1 and CDR2 are SNHLY and FYNNEI. Trimming removed 6 bases from V and 4 bases from J, with 16 bases in between. The CDR3 length is 16 residues. Written as DNA, the CDR3 is TGTGCCAGCAGACTTACCGGGACATCTTATAATTCACCCCTCCACTTT. Its protein product is CASRLTGTSYNSPLHF.

A few counts support this clone. The chain joins TRBV7-2 to TRBJ1-2, with 9 bases fitting TRBD1. The germline V gene encodes CDR1 SGHTA and CDR2 FQGNSA. Trimming at V came to 0 bases and at J to 8 bases, leaving 13 bases not matched to a gene. There are 17 residues in the CDR3. The CDR3 nucleotides read TGTGCCAGCAGCTTAGCGGGTGGGACAGGGCCTAGGATGGGCTACACCTTC. It codes for CASSLAGGTGPRMGYTF.

The rearrangement joins TRBV4-3 to TRBJ1-1; possibly TRBD1 for D (5 bases). Germline CDR1 LGHNA, CDR2 YSLEER. V dropped 4 bases and J dropped 3 bases, with 15 bases sitting between them. CDR3 size: 15 residues. The CDR3 bases are TGCGCCAGCAGCCCTGGGGCAGGGTATTACACTGAAGCTTTCTTT. Protein: CASSPGAGYYTEAFF.